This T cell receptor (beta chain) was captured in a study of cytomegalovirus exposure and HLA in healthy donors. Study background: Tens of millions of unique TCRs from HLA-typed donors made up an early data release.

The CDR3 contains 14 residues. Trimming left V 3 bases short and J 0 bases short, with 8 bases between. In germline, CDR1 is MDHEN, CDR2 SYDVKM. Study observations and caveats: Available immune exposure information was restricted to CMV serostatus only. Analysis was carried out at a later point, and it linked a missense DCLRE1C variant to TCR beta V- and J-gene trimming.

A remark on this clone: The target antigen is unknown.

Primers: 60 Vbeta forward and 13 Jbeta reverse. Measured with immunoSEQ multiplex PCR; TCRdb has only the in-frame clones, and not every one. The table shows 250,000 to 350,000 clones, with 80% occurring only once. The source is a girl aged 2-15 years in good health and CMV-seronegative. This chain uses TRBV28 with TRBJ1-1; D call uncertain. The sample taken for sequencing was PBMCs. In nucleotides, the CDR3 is TGTGCCAGCAGTTTTATTTTAATGAACACTGAAGCTTTCTTT. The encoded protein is CASSFILMNTEAFF.